This T cell receptor (beta chain) stems from a study of T cells in Graves' hyperthyroidism and ophthalmopathy. Study-wide findings and caveats: Most thyroid clonotypes that were expanded above 0.001 also turned up in blood. Researchers report that a 13 V-J model separated ophthalmopathy from stable hyperthyroidism. The model anticipated ophthalmopathy a median 6.5 months pre-onset.

The study enrolled patients aged 18 to 65 with newly diagnosed hyperthyroidism of under 2 months' duration. RNA transcripts were the template for amplifying TCR beta CDR3 regions. HTBI primers were employed in a first-round RT-PCR of the TCR CDR3. TCRdb reprocessed the multiplex PCR reads with MiXCR, giving one entry per CDR3 protein. The sample shows roughly 100,000 distinct CDR3 sequences, approximately 40% of them seen only once. V was clipped by 3 bases and J by 0 bases; unmatched bases: 4. This CDR3 comprises 17 residues. Per the germline V gene, CDR1 is SGHVS and CDR2 is FNYEAQ. As concerns this clonotype: Its antigen is currently unknown.

The chain carries TRBV7-6 and TRBJ2-2, with TRBD2 matching 10 bases. The sequenced material came from peripheral blood or thyroid tissue (not recorded which). This clonotype was obtained from a woman aged 25 to 39 with Graves' hyperthyroidism. CDR3 sequence: CASSLLAGDPNTGELFF. The CDR3 DNA reads as TGTGCCAGCAGCTTGCTAGCGGGAGACCCGAACACCGGGGAGCTGTTTTTT.